This TCR beta chain was identified during a study of blood T cell repertoires in COVID-19. About the study: Donors in the United States, Italy and Spain gave samples during acute or convalescent COVID-19.

The table came from immunoSEQ multiplex PCR; TCRdb's copy has only in-frame clones and leaves some out. This sample carries about 250,000 clones, around 84% of them seen once, and the ten largest clones take approximately 1.7%. Germline V gene data show CDR1 as MNHEY and CDR2 as SVGAGI. Unmatched junction bases numbered 6, after V lost 6 bases and J lost 5 bases. This CDR3 is 15 amino acids long. Donors were grouped by their self-reported clinical history. Cohort 3 donors counted as recovered after two negative PCRs, clearance, or resolved symptoms. The source material was PBMCs or T cells enriched from blood (not recorded which). This sequence was found in a man aged 35 to 55 who had recovered from COVID-19. The chain combines TRBV6-5 with TRBJ2-7; 14 bases fit TRBD2. The CDR3 region is CASRPPGLAGDEQYF. CDR3 coding DNA: TGTGCCAGCAGGCCTCCGGGACTAGCGGGAGACGAGCAGTACTTC.